These T cell receptor beta chains were read from a single sample in a study of pediatric ulcerative colitis. Generated by immunoSEQ multiplex PCR, the TCRdb table keeps only in-frame clones and is missing some. The sample includes roughly 64,000 clones, 80% to 90% seen only once; the top ten take around 3.6%. The sequenced sample was blood. The receptor source for this set is a boy younger than 18 with severe ulcerative colitis. Each CDR3 is given without its conserved first and last residue. Fields, in order: V gene, CDR3 protein.

TRBV2	ASSDLTSGIQTQY
TRBV12-5	ASGNEKLF
TRBV19	ASRSAYEQY
TRBV7-9	ASSSWTDNQSQH
TRBV19	ASSIVLLAGGVEQF
TRBV7-3	ASSRIAGDTEQY
TRBV5-1	ASSLGTEAF
TRBV5-6	ASSFAVIQYNEQF
TRBV7-9	ASSPVGELF
TRBV27	ASSSEGYEQY
TRBV4-2	ASSQEGRALNYGYT
TRBV5-4	ASSQEREVPTQAQY
TRBV6-5	ASSYSKTGGYEQY
TRBV7-2	ASSLGPTSNYEQY
TRBV27	ASRLGLDHEQY
TRBV27	ASSIRTSGRPLDNEQF
TRBV15	ATSRRQGAGYEQY
TRBV19	ATEKGGGSNQPQH
TRBV5-1	ASSQIRGLNTEAF
TRBV27	ASSLVSYNEQF
TRBV7-9	ASSLLGQGTF
TRBV14	ASSQGGVMNTEAF
TRBV30	AWSALLQGYGYT
TRBV9	ASSSPLAGDNEQF
TRBV30	AWSVDNSSPQETQY
TRBV7-9	ASSTQLAGGTDTQY
TRBV4-1	ASSQGPGAKNIQY
TRBV7-2	ASSLGGGPNYGYT
TRBV11-3	ASSSPGELYNEQF
TRBV5-1	ASSPPGDTQY
TRBV5-4	ASSLGMQGGAF
TRBV28	ASSPLSGTGNQPQH
TRBV29-1	SVLPGDRGPDTGELF
TRBV4-2	ASSPPWQGRFCGQF
TRBV7-9	ASSHRQDNEQF
TRBV9	ASSVGGTTSGNTIY
TRBV11-3	ASKDRPGNTIY
TRBV10-1	ASSESTSFGEQF
TRBV7-2	ASSLPYNEQF
TRBV4-1	ASSIAASGSNEQF
TRBV30	AWSLLATYDEQF
TRBV20-1	SAPNNNEQF
TRBV10-3	AISDPMAGGSSYEQY